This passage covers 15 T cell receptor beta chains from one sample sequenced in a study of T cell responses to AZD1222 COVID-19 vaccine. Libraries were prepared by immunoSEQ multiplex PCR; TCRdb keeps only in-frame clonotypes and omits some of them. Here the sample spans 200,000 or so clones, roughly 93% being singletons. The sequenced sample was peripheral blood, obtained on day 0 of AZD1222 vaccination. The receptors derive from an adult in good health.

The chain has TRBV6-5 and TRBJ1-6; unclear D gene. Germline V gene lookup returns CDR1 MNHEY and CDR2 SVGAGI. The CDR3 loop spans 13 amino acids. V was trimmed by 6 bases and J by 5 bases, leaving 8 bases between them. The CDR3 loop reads CASSTVDNSPLHF. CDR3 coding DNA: TGTGCCAGCAGCACAGTGGATAATTCACCCCTCCACTTT.

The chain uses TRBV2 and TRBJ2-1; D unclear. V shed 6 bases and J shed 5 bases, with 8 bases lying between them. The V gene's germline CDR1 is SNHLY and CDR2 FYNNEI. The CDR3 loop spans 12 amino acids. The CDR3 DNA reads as TGTGCCAGCAGGGGAAACAACAATGAGCAGTTCTTC. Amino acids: CASRGNNNEQFF.

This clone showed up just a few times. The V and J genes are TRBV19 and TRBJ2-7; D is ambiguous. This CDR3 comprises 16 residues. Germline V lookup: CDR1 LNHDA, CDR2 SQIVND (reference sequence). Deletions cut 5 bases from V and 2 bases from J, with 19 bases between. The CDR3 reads CASSGVVNLGAYEQYF. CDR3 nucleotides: TGTGCCAGTAGTGGGGTGGTCAATCTTGGCGCCTACGAGCAGTACTTC. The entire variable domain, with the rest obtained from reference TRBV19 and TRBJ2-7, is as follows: DGGITQSPKYLFRKEGQNVTLSCEQNLNHDAMYWYRQDPGQGLRLIYYSQIVNDFQKGDIAEGYSVSREKKESFPLTVTSAQKNPTAFYLCASSGVVNLGAYEQYFGPGTRLTVT.

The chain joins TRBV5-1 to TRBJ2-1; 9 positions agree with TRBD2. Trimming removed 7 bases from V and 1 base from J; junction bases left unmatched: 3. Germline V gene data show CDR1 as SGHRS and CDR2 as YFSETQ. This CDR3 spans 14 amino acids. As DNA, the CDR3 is TGCGCCAGCTGTAGCGGGAGTTCCTACAATGAGCAGTTCTTC. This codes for CASCSGSSYNEQFF.

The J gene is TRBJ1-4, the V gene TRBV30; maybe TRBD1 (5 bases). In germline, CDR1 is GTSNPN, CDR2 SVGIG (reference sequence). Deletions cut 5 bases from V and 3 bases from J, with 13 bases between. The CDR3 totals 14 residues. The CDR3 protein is CAWDRGLANEKLFF. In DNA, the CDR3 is TGTGCCTGGGATAGGGGTCTCGCTAATGAAAAACTGTTTTTT.

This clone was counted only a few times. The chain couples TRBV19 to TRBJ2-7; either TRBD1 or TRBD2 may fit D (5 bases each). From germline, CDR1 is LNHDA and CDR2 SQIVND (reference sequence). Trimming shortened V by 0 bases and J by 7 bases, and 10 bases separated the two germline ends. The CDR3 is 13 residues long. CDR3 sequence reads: CASSIDTWGEQYF. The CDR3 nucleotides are TGTGCCAGTAGTATAGATACCTGGGGGGAGCAGTACTTC.

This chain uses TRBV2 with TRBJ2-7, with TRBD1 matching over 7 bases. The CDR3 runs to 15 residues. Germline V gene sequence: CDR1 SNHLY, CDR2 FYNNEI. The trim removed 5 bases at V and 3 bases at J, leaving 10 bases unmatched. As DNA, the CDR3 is TGTGCCAGCAGTAATCAGGGGGTTGAGGACTACGAGCAGTACTTC. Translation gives CASSNQGVEDYEQYF. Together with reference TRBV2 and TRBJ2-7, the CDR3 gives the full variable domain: EPEVTQTPSHQVTQMGQEVILRCVPISNHLYFYWYRQILGQKVEFLVSFYNNEISEKSEIFDDQFSVERPDGSNFTLKIRSTKLEDSAMYFCASSNQGVEDYEQYFGPGTRLTVT.

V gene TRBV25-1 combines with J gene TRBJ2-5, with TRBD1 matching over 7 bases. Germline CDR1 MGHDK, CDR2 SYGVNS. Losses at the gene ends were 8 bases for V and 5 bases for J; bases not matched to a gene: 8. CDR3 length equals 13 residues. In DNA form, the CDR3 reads TGTGCCAGCTCACCGGGACAGCCCGAGACCCAGTACTTC. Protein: CASSPGQPETQYF.

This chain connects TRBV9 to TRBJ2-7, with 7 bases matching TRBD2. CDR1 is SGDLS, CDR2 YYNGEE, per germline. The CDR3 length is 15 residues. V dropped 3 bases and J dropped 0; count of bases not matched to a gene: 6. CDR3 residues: CASSGVGGSSYEQYF. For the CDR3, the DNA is TGTGCCAGCAGCGGCGTGGGGGGGAGCTCCTACGAGCAGTACTTC.

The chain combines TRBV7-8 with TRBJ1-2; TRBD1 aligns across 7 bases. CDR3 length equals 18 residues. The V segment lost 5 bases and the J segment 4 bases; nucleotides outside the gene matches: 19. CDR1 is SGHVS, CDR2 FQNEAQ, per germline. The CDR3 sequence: CASSRRGDRAQLAYGYTF. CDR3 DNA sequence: TGTGCCAGCAGCCGAAGGGGAGACAGGGCGCAGTTAGCCTATGGCTACACCTTC.

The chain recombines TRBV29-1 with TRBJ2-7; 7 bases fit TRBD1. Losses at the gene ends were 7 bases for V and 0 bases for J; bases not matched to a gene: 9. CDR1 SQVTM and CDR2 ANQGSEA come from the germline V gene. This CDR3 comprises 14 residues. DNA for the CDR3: TGCAGCGCTTCTACAGGGGTTAGCTCCTACGAGCAGTACTTC. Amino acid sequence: CSASTGVSSYEQYF.

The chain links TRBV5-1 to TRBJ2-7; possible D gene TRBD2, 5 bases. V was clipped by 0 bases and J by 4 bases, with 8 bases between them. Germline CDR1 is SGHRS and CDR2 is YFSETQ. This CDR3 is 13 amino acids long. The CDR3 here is CASSLGEMYEQYF. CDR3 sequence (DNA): TGCGCCAGCAGCTTGGGGGAGATGTACGAGCAGTACTTC. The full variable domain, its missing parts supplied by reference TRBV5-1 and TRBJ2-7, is KAGVTQTPRYLIKTRGQQVTLSCSPISGHRSVSWYQQTPGQGLQFLFEYFSETQRNKGNFPGRFSGRQFSNSRSEMNVSTLELGDSALYLCASSLGEMYEQYFGPGTRLTVT.

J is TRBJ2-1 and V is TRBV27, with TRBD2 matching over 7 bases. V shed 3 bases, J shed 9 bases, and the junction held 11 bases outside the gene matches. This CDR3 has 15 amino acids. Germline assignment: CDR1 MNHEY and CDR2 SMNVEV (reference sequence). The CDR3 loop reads CASSLVGLGVFEQFF. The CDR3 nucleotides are TGTGCCAGCAGTTTGGTCGGACTAGGAGTATTTGAGCAGTTCTTC.

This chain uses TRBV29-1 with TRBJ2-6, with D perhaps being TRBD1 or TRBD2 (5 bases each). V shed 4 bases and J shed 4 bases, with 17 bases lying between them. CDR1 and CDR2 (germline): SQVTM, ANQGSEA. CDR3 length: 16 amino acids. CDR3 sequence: CSVGVGAGTGANVLTF. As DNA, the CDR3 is TGCAGCGTTGGGGTTGGTGCAGGGACCGGGGCCAACGTCCTGACTTTC.

The CDR3 loop is CASSLAGTSVSEQYF. CDR3 DNA sequence: TGCGCCAGCAGCCTTGCCGGGACTAGCGTAAGCGAGCAGTACTTC. The chain uses TRBV4-1 and TRBJ2-7; 10 nucleotides match TRBD2. CDR3 size: 15 residues. The V gene end was trimmed by 4 bases and the J gene end by 6 bases; junction bases not matched to a gene: 9. Germline V lookup: CDR1 MGHRA, CDR2 YSYEKL.